This note documents a single TCR beta chain sequence. What it binds is not known. These data originate in a study of post-analysis software for immune sequencing data. About the research overall: Relapsing-remitting, secondary progressive and progressive-relapsing forms of multiple sclerosis all featured among disease courses.

Tagging with unique molecular identifiers was a feature of the TCR beta cDNA libraries. T cells, about 0.9 to 11 million of them, yielded around 460,000 cDNA molecules. TCRdb recomputed calls from the PCR reads with MiXCR, one row per CDR3 protein. The sample lists about 770,000 distinct CDR3 sequences, about 45% seen once, with roughly 4.4% in the top ten. CDR3 size: 16 residues. After removal of 5 bases from V and 2 bases from J, the junction contained 7 bases not matched to a gene. Per germline, CDR1 SGHTA and CDR2 FQGTGA. Overall study results and limits: In multiple sclerosis, normalized Chao1 diversity was significantly below that of controls. F measure grouped same-batch samples tightly together. There were a few TRBV segments more frequent in patients than controls, and TRBV5-6, TRBV5-1 and TRBV20-1 were among them.

The sequencing sample was made of blood. The chain uses TRBV7-3 and TRBJ2-3; 10 bases are a match to TRBD2. This sequence originates from a girl under 18 with multiple sclerosis. CDR3 sequence (DNA): TGTGCCAGCAGCACCGGGACTAGCGCCTACACAGATACGCAGTATTTT. Residues: CASSTGTSAYTDTQYF.